Sequencing of this TCR beta chain was carried out in a study of blood T cell repertoires in COVID-19. Study-wide context: From the United States, Italy and Spain came samples of acute and convalescent COVID-19. T cells, B-cell-depleted T cells, or PBMCs supplied cDNA or gDNA.

J gave up 6 bases and V 1 base, and 9 bases lay outside the gene matches. Germline values: CDR1 LGHDT, CDR2 YNNKEL (reference sequence). This CDR3 contains 17 residues. In the authors' methods: Amplified reference gene primers provided the basis for estimating nucleated cell counts. The method was immunoSEQ multiplex PCR; TCRdb's version includes in-frame clones alone and lacks a portion of them. The V and J calls and clone size were taken over from that table, and D and trimming were inferred from the DNA. This table holds about 250,000 clones, roughly 82% found once. The genes are TRBV3-1 (or the pseudogene TRBV3-2) and TRBJ2-3; 11 bases line up with TRBD2. The sequenced sample consisted of peripheral blood. This receptor was identified in a woman in her 70s with acute or convalescent COVID-19. The CDR3 reads CASSQVTQLAGVDTQYF. CDR3 nucleotides: TGTGCCAGCAGCCAAGTAACCCAACTAGCGGGGGTCGATACGCAGTATTTT.